This TCR beta chain is from a study of blood T cell repertoires in acute mononucleosis (TCRdb year 2020). General notes on the study: Acute-phase samples, which represented the primary response, were collected within 2 weeks of symptom onset. A mean blood EBV load of roughly 4 log10 genome copies per million B cells was observed during acute infection, and a mean blood EBV load of 2.5 to 3 was observed at convalescence. During acute infection, mean YVL-BR-specific and GLC-BM-specific cells made up about 2% and 1.2% of blood CD8 T cells. The study at large found these results: The low acute-to-convalescent clonotype overlap might be partly explained by sampling error, because only a fraction of each donor's blood was analyzed. With only a few donors in the cohort, group averages were based on very few individuals. Just roughly 9% of the unique acute clonotypes remained in convalescence, but these persisting clonotypes accounted for most of the response, and new, diverse de novo clonotypes seemingly replaced the other acute clonotypes. For BRLF1 (YVL-BR), TCRalpha CDR3 motifs played a dominant role and TCRbeta a minimal role in TCR repertoire selection.

For TCR profiling, total RNA from at least 10,000 sorted tetramer+ CD8 T cells was reverse transcribed into cDNA. PCR amplification of CDR3 regions used primers annealing to V and J regions and added unique molecular identifiers so that templates could be tracked. TCRalpha and TCRbeta chains were profiled using the immunoSEQ platform, including its sequencing and error-correction standards. The authors processed their data as follows. Clonal copy numbers were corrected for sequencing and PCR errors, and IMGT conventions were followed to define CDR3s. Only productive rearrangements were analyzed, using immunoSEQ Analyzer versions 2.0 and 3.0, with gene-pairing frequencies processed further in Microsoft Excel. Circos plots were used to visualize V-J pairings, and MEME plus a custom motifSearch program were used to find CDR3 motifs. The probability of generation of TCR sequences was calculated using the OLGA algorithm. A clonotype seen at both visits was called persistent, a clonotype seen only at the acute visit was called nonpersistent, and a clonotype seen only at convalescence was called de novo. A public TCR was defined as an amino acid clonotype used by more than one donor. TCRdb took this table from immuneACCESS and kept in-frame rearrangements with V and J called. Such tables lack part of the clones; where checked against another copy, unresolved V genes explain under half of the gap, and the rest is unexplained. V and J calls and clone size are given by that table; D and trimming were obtained from the DNA. Within this sample are thousands of clones, with 25% to 30% of them counted one time only. Around 30% of the sample is taken by the ten largest.

The label giving this sample's time point can be read as: acute infectious mononucleosis, at clinical presentation within 2 weeks of symptom onset (visit 1). CD8 T cell responses to two immunodominant EBV epitopes, BRLF1 109 (YVL-BR) and BMLF1 280 (GLC-BM), were tracked in the study over primary infection. A positive serum heterophile antibody test and EBV viral capsid antigen-specific IgM indicated primary EBV infection. Magnetic positive selection (MACS) was first used to enrich total CD8 T cells from PBMCs. A FACSAria III was used to sort live CD3+ CD8+ tetramer+ cells to a purity above 85%. A PE-conjugated tetramer loaded with the BRLF1 109-117 peptide was used for cell sorting. TCR repertoires of EBV epitope-specific CD8 T cells were deep-sequenced directly ex vivo after tetramer sorting, at acute infection and at convalescence. The donors were a few individuals between about 18 and 29 years old who had clinical acute infectious mononucleosis along with laboratory evidence of primary EBV infection. Heparinized peripheral blood was drawn at clinical presentation with mononucleosis symptoms and again about 6 months later. PBMCs were isolated by Ficoll-Paque density gradient centrifugation.

This clone was detected a few times. No quality values exist for individual bases; no much larger clone is one base distant. CDR3 length: 17 amino acids, cysteine to phenylalanine. The retained sequence is limited to the CDR3, 51 bases, with the frame set at the first base. V is trimmed back by 4 bases and J by 1 base, and the junction contains 11 bases that no gene match accounts for. CDR1 SGHDT and CDR2 YYEEEE were looked up in the germline V gene. Sample: EBV YVL epitope tetramer+ CD8+ T cells sorted from PBMCs, taken during acute infectious mononucleosis. The cell subset or site tag for this specimen amounts to: CD8 T cells binding a tetramer with EBV BRLF1 109-117 peptide (YVL-BR). This clonotype originated in a woman under 30 with infectious mononucleosis caused by EBV. This receptor chain uses TRBV5-6 and TRBJ2-1; TRBD2 lines up with 7 middle nucleotides. The CDR3 in this case is CASSQDWAGVSYNEQFF. The nucleotide sequence is given as TGTGCCAGCAGCCAAGATTGGGCGGGAGTTTCCTACAATGAGCAGTTCTTC.